These 8 T cell receptor beta chains originate from one sample sequenced in a study of shared clonotypes between healthy human individuals. Repertoires were generated with immunoSEQ multiplex PCR, while TCRdb's copy carries only in-frame clones and drops some. This repertoire shows about 1 million clones, around 75% found once; its top ten account for roughly 1.5%. Sequenced material: memory CD4+ T cells sorted from blood. The sample's subset: CD45RA-negative fraction. The receptors originated from a man between 18 and 35 years old in good health.

This chain links TRBV19 with TRBJ2-7; D assignment may be TRBD1 or TRBD2 (5 bases each). Per the germline V gene, CDR1 is LNHDA and CDR2 is SQIVND (reference sequence). The CDR3 length is 14 residues. Trimming took off 8 bases at V and 1 base at J, with 15 bases between the two ends. CDR3 amino acids: CASRAWDGSYEQYF. The DNA of the CDR3 is TGTGCCAGTCGTGCCTGGGACGGTTCCTACGAGCAGTACTTC. Together with reference TRBV19 and TRBJ2-7, the CDR3 gives the full variable domain: DGGITQSPKYLFRKEGQNVTLSCEQNLNHDAMYWYRQDPGQGLRLIYYSQIVNDFQKGDIAEGYSVSREKKESFPLTVTSAQKNPTAFYLCASRAWDGSYEQYFGPGTRLTVT.

V is TRBV11-2 and J is TRBJ1-1; D remains unclear. Germline V gives CDR1 SGHAT, CDR2 FQNNGV. There are 15 residues in the CDR3. V was cut by 2 bases and J by 1 base, with 11 bases left in between. The CDR3 sequence is CASSLSDLGNTEAFF. The CDR3 DNA is TGTGCCAGCAGCTTATCAGACCTTGGGAACACTGAAGCTTTCTTT.

The chain carries TRBV19 and TRBJ2-3; 8 nucleotides match TRBD1. Per the germline V gene, CDR1 is LNHDA and CDR2 is SQIVND (reference sequence). CDR3 length: 15 residues. V was pared by 7 bases and J by 0 bases, with 6 bases of the junction left unmatched. The CDR3 reads CASTRQGTSTDTQYF. The CDR3 DNA reads as TGTGCCAGTACCAGACAGGGGACTAGCACAGATACGCAGTATTTT.

This chain joins TRBV7-2 and TRBJ2-1; TRBD2 might be the D (7 bases). The CDR3 length is 16 residues. Deletions cut 5 bases from V and 5 bases from J, with 19 bases between. CDR1 and CDR2 from the germline V gene are SGHTA and FQGNSA. The CDR3 coding sequence is TGTGCCAGCAGCCCCGTAGGGGGGAGGGTGAACAATGAGCAGTTCTTC. Its protein is CASSPVGGRVNNEQFF.

This clone was seen a few times. The chain recombines TRBV6-1 with TRBJ1-2, with D tentatively TRBD1 (6 bases). The germline V and J ends were trimmed by 6 bases and 4 bases, with 15 bases remaining between them. The CDR3 extends over 14 amino acids. Germline CDR1 and CDR2: MNHNS and SASEGT. CDR3 coding DNA: TGTGCCAGCAGGGTACGGGGGCTCTCCTATGGCTACACCTTC. Protein product: CASRVRGLSYGYTF.

This chain connects TRBV19 to TRBJ2-3; 7 nucleotides agree with TRBD2. The V and J ends lost 6 bases and 2 bases, in that order; junction bases with no gene match: 2. The length of the CDR3 is 13 residues. CDR1 LNHDA and CDR2 SQIVND come from the germline V gene (reference sequence). DNA for the CDR3: TGTGCCAGTAGGCTAGCGGCCACAGATACGCAGTATTTT. Its protein product is CASRLAATDTQYF.

The chain carries TRBV5-5 and TRBJ1-1; no firm D call. This CDR3 is 13 amino acids long. Trimming stripped 1 base from V and 1 base from J, with 5 bases between. In germline, CDR1 is SGHKS, CDR2 YYEKEE (reference sequence). The CDR3 sequence is CASSLFGNTEAFF. The CDR3 bases are TGTGCCAGCAGCTTGTTTGGGAACACTGAAGCTTTCTTT.

The rearrangement links TRBV6-1 to TRBJ2-2, with 9 bases lining up with TRBD1. V lost 4 bases to trimming and J lost 10 bases; unmatched junction nucleotides: 13. This CDR3 has 16 residues. Germline V lookup: CDR1 MNHNS, CDR2 SASEGT. CDR3 residues: CASSGGAGQGNVELFF. In nucleotides, the CDR3 is TGTGCCAGCAGTGGGGGGGCCGGACAGGGGAACGTGGAGCTGTTTTTT.